These 12 T cell receptor beta chains share one sample of origin, sequenced in a study of somatic mutations in cytotoxic T cells in rheumatoid arthritis. The protocol was immunoSEQ multiplex PCR, while the TCRdb copy is restricted to in-frame clones and leaves out a portion. This sample has over 3,500 clones, with nearly 90% found just once. What was sequenced was CD8+ T cells sorted from blood. Every receptor here comes from a woman in her 70s with rheumatoid arthritis.

The V call is TRBV13, the J call TRBJ1-4, with D maybe TRBD1 (5 bases). Trimming left V 5 bases short and J 8 bases short, with 12 bases between. The CDR3 totals 13 residues. CDR1 and CDR2 from the germline V gene are PRHDT and FYEKMQ (reference sequence). The CDR3 DNA reads TGTGCCAGCAGCCCCAACAGGAAGGAAAAACTGTTTTTT. It translates to CASSPNRKEKLFF.

CDR3 nucleotide sequence: TGTGCCAGCAGCTTACCAGAACAGGGGGAAGGCAATCAGCCCCAGCATTTT. It codes for CASSLPEQGEGNQPQHF. The V call is TRBV7-8, the J call TRBJ1-5; 8 bases agree with TRBD1. After removal of 2 bases from V and 2 bases from J, the junction contained 8 bases not matched to a gene. CDR1 is SGHVS and CDR2 is FQNEAQ in the germline V gene. The CDR3 runs to 17 residues.

The CDR3 loop is CASSLTSGVQETQYF. CDR3 bases: TGTGCCAGCAGTTTAACTAGCGGGGTCCAAGAGACCCAGTACTTC. The chain joins TRBV28 to TRBJ2-5, with 10 bases lining up with TRBD2. CDR3 length: 15 residues. The trim removed 2 bases at V and 1 base at J, leaving 1 base unmatched. Germline lookup yields CDR1 MDHEN and CDR2 SYDVKM.

The chain combines TRBV28 with TRBJ1-4, with D possibly being TRBD1 (5 bases). The V and J ends lost 3 bases and 7 bases respectively, with 12 bases between them. The CDR3 spans 14 residues. Germline CDR1 and CDR2: MDHEN and SYDVKM. The CDR3 sequence is CASSLTSGREKLFF. As DNA, the CDR3 is TGTGCCAGCAGTTTGACGTCAGGGCGTGAAAAACTGTTTTTT.

The chain links TRBV27 to TRBJ2-5, with TRBD1 identical over 11 bases. Germline CDR1 and CDR2: MNHEY and SMNVEV (reference sequence). The CDR3 sequence is 17 residues long. V lost 6 bases and J lost 5; bases outside the gene matches: 14. For the CDR3, the DNA is TGTGCCAGCAGCTCCCATCCCCGGACAGGGGGCTGGGAGACCCAGTACTTC. As protein: CASSSHPRTGGWETQYF.

In this sample, this clone turned up once. This chain links TRBV27 with TRBJ2-7; 8 nucleotides match TRBD2. CDR1 and CDR2 (germline): MNHEY, SMNVEV (reference sequence). This CDR3 is 14 amino acids long. Trimming at V came to 5 bases and at J to 3 bases, leaving 6 bases not matched to a gene. CDR3 nucleotides: TGTGCCAGCAGTCTTAGCGGGAATCTCTACGAGCAGTACTTC. It specifies CASSLSGNLYEQYF.

This chain uses TRBV11-3 with TRBJ2-7; TRBD1 is a possible D gene (5 bases). The V end was cut by 5 bases, the J end by 1 base, with 12 bases between. This CDR3 is 14 amino acids long. Germline CDR1 SGHNT, CDR2 YENEEA. The CDR3 DNA reads as TGTGCCAGCAGCATCTTTGGGGCTTCCTACGAGCAGTACTTC. Amino acid sequence: CASSIFGASYEQYF.

This sequence joins TRBV6-6 and TRBJ2-1; unclear D gene. Trimming took off 3 bases at V and 6 bases at J, with 12 bases between the two ends. CDR3 length: 14 amino acids. The germline gives CDR1 MNHNY, CDR2 SVGAGI (reference sequence). CDR3 nucleotide sequence: TGTGCCAGCAGTTATTACAGCCCCGTCAATGAGCAGTTCTTC. This codes for CASSYYSPVNEQFF.

The V gene is TRBV2, the J gene TRBJ2-1; D possibly corresponds to TRBD2 (7 bases). CDR1 and CDR2 (germline): SNHLY, FYNNEI. Trimming removed 6 bases from V and 4 bases from J, with 19 bases in between. The CDR3 loop spans 16 amino acids. This CDR3 is CASRSLGGGHYNEQFF. CDR3 DNA sequence: TGTGCCAGCAGGTCTTTAGGGGGAGGGCATTACAATGAGCAGTTCTTC.

The chain links TRBV15 to TRBJ2-1, with D unclear. This CDR3 is 13 amino acids long. With 5 bases removed from V and 8 bases from J, the gap between germline ends came to 13 bases. Germline V gene data show CDR1 as LNHNV and CDR2 as YYDKDF (reference sequence). CDR3 region: CATSPQIGHEQFF. The CDR3 DNA sequence: TGTGCCACCAGCCCCCAAATTGGGCATGAGCAGTTCTTC.

CDR3 loop: CASSLAVGQGENEQFF. For the CDR3, the DNA is TGCGCCAGCAGCTTGGCCGTGGGACAGGGGGAAAATGAGCAGTTCTTC. The V and J genes are TRBV5-1 and TRBJ2-1; TRBD1 matches 11 bases. This CDR3 is 16 amino acids long. The V gene end was trimmed by 0 bases and the J gene end by 7 bases; junction bases not matched to a gene: 6. Germline V gives CDR1 SGHRS, CDR2 YFSETQ.

This chain connects TRBV11-2 to TRBJ1-4; the D gene is possibly TRBD1 (5 bases). This CDR3 spans 14 amino acids. The ends were cut back, 6 bases at V and 6 bases at J, with 14 bases in the middle. Germline V gives CDR1 SGHAT, CDR2 FQNNGV. Written as DNA, the CDR3 is TGTGCCAGCAGGGGGGACTTGTTGGATGAAAAACTGTTTTTT. Amino acids: CASRGDLLDEKLFF.